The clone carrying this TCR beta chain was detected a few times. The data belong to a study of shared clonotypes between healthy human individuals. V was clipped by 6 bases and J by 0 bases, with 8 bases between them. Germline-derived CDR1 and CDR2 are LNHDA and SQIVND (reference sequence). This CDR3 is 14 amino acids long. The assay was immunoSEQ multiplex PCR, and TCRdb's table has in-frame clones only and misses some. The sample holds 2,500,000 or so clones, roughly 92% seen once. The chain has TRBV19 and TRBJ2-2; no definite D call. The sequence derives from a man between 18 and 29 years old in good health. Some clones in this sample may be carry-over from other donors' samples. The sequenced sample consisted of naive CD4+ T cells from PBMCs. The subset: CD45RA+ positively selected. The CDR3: CASRRVANTGELFF. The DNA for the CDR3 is TGTGCCAGTAGACGGGTAGCGAACACCGGGGAGCTGTTTTTT.